A selection of T cell receptor beta chains follows, all from one sample in a study of blood T cell repertoires in COVID-19. Using immunoSEQ multiplex PCR, the repertoire was profiled, and TCRdb retains in-frame clones only, with some absent. Altogether some 270,000 clones are present, about 80% being singletons, with the ten largest covering 3.4%. Sequences were obtained from PBMCs or T cells enriched from blood (not recorded which). The origin of the receptors is a man aged 50-59 years who had recovered from COVID-19. The CDR3 runs from the conserved cysteine through the conserved F or W. The D gene is left open where the match is weak. Only some rows state a clone size, as once, few, many or a class for expanded clones.

J gene,V gene,D gene,clone size,CDR3 DNA,CDR3 protein
TRBJ2-4,TRBV14,TRBD2,NA,TGTGCCAGCAGCCAAGGGGGACTAGCGCGAAAGTTAAACATTCAGTACTTC,CASSQGGLARKLNIQYF
TRBJ1-1,TRBV5-4,NA,NA,TGTGCCAGCAGCCAACCGGACAGACCGAAAGCTTTCTTT,CASSQPDRPKAFF
TRBJ2-3,TRBV5-1,TRBD1,NA,TGCGCCAGCAGCTCCGACAGGGCCCCCCCAGATACGCAGTATTTT,CASSSDRAPPDTQYF
TRBJ1-4,TRBV5-1,TRBD1,NA,TGCGCCAGCAGCTTTGGACAGGGAACATCTAATGAAAAACTGTTTTTT,CASSFGQGTSNEKLFF
TRBJ1-5,TRBV19,NA,few,TGTGCCAGTAGCTCCCGGGGGGGCATCCATCAGCCCCAGCATTTT,CASSSRGGIHQPQHF
TRBJ1-2,TRBV5-1,TRBD1,NA,TGCGCCAGCTCCCCCGGGACAGGGCAGGCGGGCTACACCTTC,CASSPGTGQAGYTF
TRBJ2-1,TRBV11-3,TRBD2,NA,TGTGCCAGCAGCTCCCTGGGACTAGCGGGAAACAATGAGCAGTTCTTC,CASSSLGLAGNNEQFF
TRBJ1-6,TRBV7-2,NA,NA,TGTGCCAGCAGCCACGGACAGCTCTGGGCACCCCTCCACTTT,CASSHGQLWAPLHF
TRBJ1-2,TRBV10-3,NA,NA,TGTGCCATCAGTGATGGGACTCGGGCGGTCTATGGCTACACCTTC,CAISDGTRAVYGYTF
TRBJ1-5,TRBV19,TRBD1,few,TGTGCCAGTAGTAGGGGACAGGGAGGGAACAATCAGCCCCAGCATTTT,CASSRGQGGNNQPQHF
TRBJ2-5,TRBV7-2,TRBD2,NA,TGTGCCAGCAGGACTAGCGGGAGCCTGGAGACCCAGTACTTC,CASRTSGSLETQYF
TRBJ1-2,TRBV5-1,NA,NA,TGCGCCAGCAGCTTGTCGGAGGGGATCTATGGCTACACCTTC,CASSLSEGIYGYTF
TRBJ1-1,TRBV7-2,NA,NA,TGTGCCAGCAGCTTTCTCCCGACAGAAGGTGAAGCTTTCTTT,CASSFLPTEGEAFF
TRBJ2-3,TRBV7-9,TRBD1,NA,TGTGCCAGCAGCTTAAATTCAGGGGGATGGATGGGAGATACGCAGTATTTT,CASSLNSGGWMGDTQYF
TRBJ2-7,TRBV19,TRBD1,few,TGTGCCAGTAGTGCCCGACAGGGGGCCTCCTACGAGCAGTACTTC,CASSARQGASYEQYF
TRBJ1-4,TRBV6-2/TRBV6-3,NA,NA,TGTGCCAGCAGTTACGCGGGAGGAAAACTGTTTTTT,CASSYAGGKLFF
TRBJ2-7,TRBV5-4,NA,NA,TGTGCCAGCAGCTTGCCCCGACTAGGTTCCCACGAGCAGTACTTC,CASSLPRLGSHEQYF
TRBJ2-3,TRBV10-3,NA,NA,TGTGCCATCAGTGAGTCGTCCAGGGAAATCGTCTCAGATACGCAGTATTTT,CAISESSREIVSDTQYF
TRBJ1-5,TRBV18,NA,NA,TGTGCCAGCTCATGGGGGGATCGGAGCAATCAGCCCCAGCATTTT,CASSWGDRSNQPQHF
TRBJ2-1,TRBV20-1,TRBD1,NA,TGCAGTGCTAGTGGCTCCTTACAGGGGGATGAGCAGTTCTTC,CSASGSLQGDEQFF
TRBJ2-2,TRBV7-7,NA,NA,TGTGCTAGCAGCGCCGGGAGTCCTGGCGGGGAGCTGTTTTTT,CASSAGSPGGELFF
TRBJ2-3,TRBV11-2,TRBD2,many,TGTGCCAGCAGCACCGGGACTAGCGGGATGGATACGCAGTATTTT,CASSTGTSGMDTQYF
TRBJ2-5,TRBV19,NA,NA,TGTGCCAGTAGTAGGCCGCCAGGGGCTGGCCAAGAGACCCAGTACTTC,CASSRPPGAGQETQYF
TRBJ1-3,TRBV7-2,NA,few,TGTGCCAGCAGCCCCCTCCCCGCGGCGTCTGGAAACACCATATATTTT,CASSPLPAASGNTIYF
TRBJ2-7,TRBV5-1,NA,NA,TGCGCCAGCAGCTTGACTAGCTCCTACGAGCAGTACTTC,CASSLTSSYEQYF
TRBJ2-7,TRBV6-5,NA,NA,TGTGCCAGCAGCAGGACAGCCCAGTACGAGCAGTACTTC,CASSRTAQYEQYF
TRBJ1-1,TRBV27,TRBD1,NA,TGTGCCAGCAGCAGACAGGGGGCGAACACTGAAGCTTTCTTT,CASSRQGANTEAFF
TRBJ1-2,TRBV4-3,TRBD1,few,TGCGCCAGCAGCCAAGGCGCCGGGACAGGCGGGTATGGCTACACCTTC,CASSQGAGTGGYGYTF
TRBJ1-5,TRBV5-1,NA,NA,TGCGCCAGCAGCTTGGAGGGAGTTCAGCCCCAGCATTTT,CASSLEGVQPQHF
TRBJ2-4,TRBV4-1,TRBD1,NA,TGCGCCAGCAGCCAAGTCGGGACAGGGGGGAACAAAAACATTCAGTACTTC,CASSQVGTGGNKNIQYF
TRBJ1-5,TRBV10-3,NA,NA,TGTGCCATAAAAGGGCAGGGCGGCCAGCCCCAGCATTTT,CAIKGQGGQPQHF
TRBJ2-3,TRBV11-1,NA,few,TGTGCCAGCAGCTTAGGGTTGGCCCGCACAGATACGCAGTATTTT,CASSLGLARTDTQYF
TRBJ2-7,TRBV28,TRBD2,NA,TGTGCCAGCATAAGAGCGGGAGGAGGCGAGCAGTACTTC,CASIRAGGGEQYF
TRBJ2-1,TRBV7-6,TRBD2,few,TGTGCCAGCAGCCTTCGCGGGCGGGGGGGCTCCTACAATGAGCAGTTCTTC,CASSLRGRGGSYNEQFF
TRBJ2-5,TRBV29-1,NA,NA,TGCAGCGTTGCCGACCAAGAGACCCAGTACTTC,CSVADQETQYF
TRBJ2-7,TRBV19,NA,NA,TGTGCCACCTCCGTCCTAAACGAGCAGTACTTC,CATSVLNEQYF
TRBJ2-5,TRBV25-1,NA,NA,TGTGCCACCGGACAGACACAAGAGACCCAGTACTTC,CATGQTQETQYF
TRBJ2-3,TRBV3-1/TRBV3-2,NA,NA,TGTGCCAGCAGCCAAGACTCAGCGACAGATACGCAGTATTTT,CASSQDSATDTQYF
TRBJ2-7,TRBV18,TRBD1,NA,TGTGCCAGCTCACCCGACAGGGAACAATCCTACGAGCAGTACTTC,CASSPDREQSYEQYF
TRBJ2-7,TRBV28,NA,NA,TGTGCCAGCAGTTTGGTGTTTAGAACCGAGCAGTACTTC,CASSLVFRTEQYF
TRBJ2-1,TRBV28,NA,NA,TGTGCCAGCAGCTCCGCCGGGACTCGCTCCTACAATGAGCAGTTCTTC,CASSSAGTRSYNEQFF
TRBJ2-4,TRBV6-1,NA,NA,TGTGCCAGCAGTGATCTCAGGGTCCTAGCCAAAAACATTCAGTACTTC,CASSDLRVLAKNIQYF
TRBJ1-1,TRBV19,NA,NA,TGTGCCAGTAGGGGGCGTTCCAACACTGAAGCTTTCTTT,CASRGRSNTEAFF
TRBJ2-7,TRBV28,NA,NA,TGTGCTATACGTGGTCCGGTTCGCGAGCAGTACTTC,CAIRGPVREQYF
TRBJ1-5,TRBV14,NA,NA,TGTGCCAGCAGCCACCGGACAGCATATAGCAATCAGCCCCAGCATTTT,CASSHRTAYSNQPQHF
TRBJ2-7,TRBV28,NA,NA,TGTGCCAGCAGTAGAACAGGTTTCTACGAGCAGTACTTC,CASSRTGFYEQYF
TRBJ1-2,TRBV9,NA,NA,TGTGCCAGCAGCGTAGCTGGTGAGGCCTATGGCTACACCTTC,CASSVAGEAYGYTF
TRBJ2-7,TRBV5-1,TRBD2,NA,TGCGCCAGCAGCTTGGTAGCGGGAGGGCCAACCTACGAGCAGTACTTC,CASSLVAGGPTYEQYF
TRBJ2-1,TRBV10-1,NA,once,TGCGCCAGCAGTGAGGGGGGCTGGGACAATGAGCAGTTCTTC,CASSEGGWDNEQFF
TRBJ1-1,TRBV6-1,NA,NA,TGTGCCAGCAGTGAAGGCACCGGACAACTTCAAGCTTTCTTT,CASSEGTGQLQAFF
TRBJ2-3,TRBV10-1,NA,NA,TGCGCCAGCAGTGAGCAAGTGGAGGATACGCAGTATTTT,CASSEQVEDTQYF
TRBJ2-7,TRBV6-2/TRBV6-3,TRBD2,NA,TGTGCCAGCAGTTACATTGCTAGCGGGAGATCTGAGCAGTACTTC,CASSYIASGRSEQYF
TRBJ1-3,TRBV15,NA,NA,TGTGCCACCAGCAGGACCGGACAGCCCGGAAACACCATATATTTT,CATSRTGQPGNTIYF
TRBJ1-2,TRBV28,NA,once,TGTGCCAGCAGTTTGGTTTCGGGGGATTACACCTTC,CASSLVSGDYTF
TRBJ2-7,TRBV14,NA,NA,TGTGCCAGCAGCCAAGATCTCTATACTCAGCAGTACTTC,CASSQDLYTQQYF
TRBJ1-6,TRBV10-3,TRBD1,few,TGTGCCATCACGGAGGACAGGAAACTGTCACCCCTCCACTTT,CAITEDRKLSPLHF
TRBJ1-2,TRBV28,NA,NA,TGTGCCAGCAGCGGACTAGGCGTATGGGGCTACACCTTC,CASSGLGVWGYTF
TRBJ2-1,TRBV7-2,NA,NA,TGTGCCAGCAGCTTAGGCAGGGGTTATGAGCAGTTCTTC,CASSLGRGYEQFF
TRBJ2-5,TRBV5-1,NA,NA,TGCGCCAGCAGCTTTGCCGGGAGACAAGAGACCCAGTACTTC,CASSFAGRQETQYF
TRBJ1-6,TRBV5-3,TRBD1,NA,TGTGCCAGAAGATTACCCCATGGGACAGCGGATTCACCCCTCCACTTT,CARRLPHGTADSPLHF